Below are 26 T cell receptor beta chains sequenced from a single sample in a study of blood T cell repertoires in COVID-19. The repertoire was sequenced with immunoSEQ multiplex PCR; TCRdb's copy has only in-frame clones and lacks some. The table lists 150,000 to 180,000 clones, approximately 79% of them singletons. The sequenced sample was PBMCs or T cells enriched from blood (not recorded which). The receptor set was obtained from a middle-aged man who had recovered from COVID-19.

This clone was detected only a few times. V gene TRBV5-1 combines with J gene TRBJ1-6, with 7 bases identical to TRBD1. The germline V gene has CDR1 SGHRS and CDR2 YFSETQ. The V and J ends lost 0 bases and 5 bases, in that order; junction bases with no gene match: 5. The CDR3 spans 16 residues. The CDR3 DNA is TGCGCCAGCAGCTTGGCGGGACAGAGACATAATTCACCCCTCCACTTT. Translation gives CASSLAGQRHNSPLHF.

This clone showed up many times. The same CDR3 arises from other DNA sequences in this sample as well. This rearrangement joins TRBV18 to TRBJ2-7; weak D call: TRBD1 (6 bases). The germline V gene has CDR1 KGHSH and CDR2 LQKENI. V lost 0 bases and J lost 2, with 14 bases in between. CDR3 length equals 16 residues. The CDR3 region is CASSPPLQGSPYEQYF. The CDR3 bases are TGTGCCAGCTCACCACCCCTTCAGGGGTCCCCCTACGAGCAGTACTTC.

The V and J genes are TRBV18 and TRBJ2-2; 8 bases are shared with TRBD1. Germline loops: CDR1 KGHSH, CDR2 LQKENI. Trimming removed 5 bases from V and 2 bases from J; junction bases left unmatched: 4. This CDR3 comprises 15 residues. As DNA, the CDR3 is TGTGCCAGCTCAACAGGGGGATTAAACACCGGGGAGCTGTTTTTT. This gives the protein CASSTGGLNTGELFF.

The J gene is TRBJ1-2, the V gene TRBV2; no reliable D call. Germline CDR1 and CDR2: SNHLY and FYNNEI. CDR3 length equals 13 residues. The ends were cut back, 9 bases at V and 1 base at J, with 12 bases in the middle. For the CDR3, the DNA is TGTGCCAGTTCTGTAACAGTTAACTATGGCTACACCTTC. It is translated as CASSVTVNYGYTF.

The chain combines TRBV19 with TRBJ1-5, with D tentatively TRBD1 (6 bases). Per germline, CDR1 LNHDA and CDR2 SQIVND (reference sequence). The CDR3 contains 14 residues. V lost 6 bases, J lost 3 bases, and 12 bases lay in between. The CDR3, as DNA: TGTGCCAGTAGAAACCAGGGGATCAATCAGCCCCAGCATTTT. It encodes CASRNQGINQPQHF.

Regarding this clone: Other DNA sequences from this sample encode an identical CDR3 as well. The CDR3 sequence: CASSPGGTEAFF. Here the CDR3 DNA reads TGTGCCAGCAGCCCCGGAGGTACTGAAGCTTTCTTT. The chain carries TRBV7-9 and TRBJ1-1; D is ambiguous. With 5 bases removed from V and 5 bases from J, the gap between germline ends came to 9 bases. Germline V gene sequence: CDR1 SEHNR, CDR2 FQNEAQ (reference sequence). This CDR3 has 12 amino acids.

This sequence joins TRBV5-1 and TRBJ2-3; 9 positions agree with TRBD2. CDR1 and CDR2 (germline): SGHRS, YFSETQ. CDR3 length equals 17 residues. The V gene end was trimmed by 0 bases and the J gene end by 2 bases; junction bases not matched to a gene: 7. The CDR3 region is CASSLAGTSFATDTQYF. The CDR3 DNA is TGCGCCAGCAGCTTGGCCGGGACTAGCTTTGCCACAGATACGCAGTATTTT.

There are a few counts of this clone. V gene TRBV5-4 combines with J gene TRBJ1-1, with 8 bases aligning to TRBD1. The CDR3 length is 15 residues. The germline gives CDR1 SGHNT, CDR2 YYREEE (reference sequence). Trimming took 7 bases from V and 0 from J; bases not matched to a gene: 8. The CDR3 sequence: CASGPGGTMNTEAFF. The CDR3 region has the DNA TGTGCCAGCGGCCCAGGGGGCACCATGAACACTGAAGCTTTCTTT.

This clone was counted a single time. The gene calls are TRBV7-2 and TRBJ1-6, with D perhaps matching TRBD1 (6 bases). Between the trimmed V and J ends, which lost 5 bases and 6 bases, there was a span of 11 bases. The germline CDR1 and CDR2 sequences are SGHTA and FQGNSA. The CDR3 sequence is 14 residues long. DNA of the CDR3: TGTGCCAGCAGCCCGACAGGTTTTAATTCACCCCTCCACTTT. Protein sequence: CASSPTGFNSPLHF.

The gene calls are TRBV6-5 and TRBJ1-5; the match to TRBD1 covers 8 bases. Germline values: CDR1 MNHEY, CDR2 SVGAGI. With 7 bases clipped from V and 4 bases from J, the junction kept 9 bases outside the gene matches. The CDR3 runs 15 residues. CDR3 protein: CASTQGALLNQPQHF. In nucleotides, the CDR3 is TGTGCCAGCACCCAGGGGGCCCTTCTTAATCAGCCCCAGCATTTT.

V is TRBV7-9 and J is TRBJ1-1; D not resolved. Germline V gene sequence: CDR1 SEHNR, CDR2 FQNEAQ (reference sequence). V lost 5 bases, J lost 1 base, and 11 bases lay in between. This CDR3 has 14 amino acids. CDR3: CASSQTEANTEAFF. CDR3 in DNA: TGTGCCAGCAGCCAAACAGAAGCGAACACTGAAGCTTTCTTT.

The J gene is TRBJ2-5, the V gene TRBV4-1; 8 bases are a match to TRBD2. Germline V CDR1 and CDR2: MGHRA, YSYEKL. This CDR3 is 17 amino acids long. The ends lost 0 bases at V and 1 base at J; junction bases unmatched: 7. The DNA for the CDR3 is TGCGCCAGCAGCCAAGATTTAGTAAGCGGGGGCCAAGAGACCCAGTACTTC. Translation: CASSQDLVSGGQETQYF.

The chain uses TRBV11-2 and TRBJ2-7; 7 positions match TRBD1. In germline, CDR1 is SGHAT, CDR2 FQNNGV. The CDR3 totals 15 residues. The V segment lost 4 bases and the J segment 2 bases; nucleotides outside the gene matches: 8. For the CDR3, the DNA is TGTGCCAGCAGCTCCCAGGGGGTAGTGGCCTACGAGCAGTACTTC. Its translation is CASSSQGVVAYEQYF.

V is TRBV5-1 and J is TRBJ2-2, with a weak D call TRBD2 (5 bases). In germline, CDR1 is SGHRS, CDR2 YFSETQ. The germline V and J ends were trimmed by 3 bases and 2 bases, with 5 bases remaining between them. The CDR3 has 13 residues. The CDR3 loop is CASSWTNTGELFF. CDR3 in DNA: TGCGCCAGCAGCTGGACTAACACCGGGGAGCTGTTTTTT.

This rearrangement joins TRBV7-6 to TRBJ1-3; D remains unclear. V lost 5 bases to trimming and J lost 4 bases, with 15 bases between them. CDR3 length: 15 amino acids. CDR1 and CDR2 from the germline V gene are SGHVS and FNYEAQ. In DNA form, the CDR3 reads TGTGCCAGCAGCCCGGCGGCTGCATTAGGAAACACCATATATTTT. It codes for CASSPAAALGNTIYF.

This rearrangement joins TRBV2 to TRBJ1-5, with 7 positions matching TRBD1. Germline V gene data show CDR1 as SNHLY and CDR2 as FYNNEI. Germline trimming cut 1 base from V and 5 bases from J; bases unmatched to any gene: 14. The CDR3 covers 18 residues. The CDR3 coding sequence is TGTGCCAGCAGTGAAGGTAACGGTGGCAGGGGGTTCCATCAGCCCCAGCATTTT. Translation: CASSEGNGGRGFHQPQHF. Combining the CDR3 with reference TRBV2 and TRBJ1-5 gives the whole variable domain EPEVTQTPSHQVTQMGQEVILRCVPISNHLYFYWYRQILGQKVEFLVSFYNNEISEKSEIFDDQFSVERPDGSNFTLKIRSTKLEDSAMYFCASSEGNGGRGFHQPQHFGDGTRLSIL.

This chain links TRBV27 with TRBJ1-6; D unresolved. The CDR3 runs 16 residues. The V end was cut by 2 bases, the J end by 5 bases, with 13 bases between. The germline gives CDR1 MNHEY, CDR2 SMNVEV (reference sequence). CDR3 region: CASSLSRKANNSPLHF. As DNA, the CDR3 is TGTGCCAGCAGTTTAAGCAGGAAAGCCAATAATTCACCCCTCCACTTT.

This chain links TRBV9 with TRBJ2-3, with TRBD2 matching over 9 bases. The CDR3 loop spans 15 amino acids. Germline V gene sequence: CDR1 SGDLS, CDR2 YYNGEE. V trimming: 0 bases; J trimming: 4 bases; junction bases outside the gene matches: 3. CDR3 in DNA: TGTGCCAGCAGCGTAGAAGCGGGGGGCTCAGATACGCAGTATTTT. Translated: CASSVEAGGSDTQYF.

CDR3 region: CASSPGSGGTTDTQYF. In nucleotides, the CDR3 is TGTGCCAGCAGCCCTGGGAGCGGGGGGACCACAGATACGCAGTATTTT. V gene TRBV7-7 combines with J gene TRBJ2-3, with TRBD2 matching over 9 bases. The CDR3 runs to 16 residues. Per germline, CDR1 SSHAT and CDR2 FNYEAQ (reference sequence). Trimming cost V 5 bases and J 2 bases; bases outside gene matches: 8. Variable domain in full (rest from reference TRBV7-7 and TRBJ2-3): GAGVSQSPRYKVTKRGQDVTLRCDPISSHATLYWYQQALGQGPEFLTYFNYEAQPDKSGLPSDRFSAERPEGSISTLTIQRTEQRDSAMYRCASSPGSGGTTDTQYFGPGTRLTVL.

The CDR3 is CASSQGLVNGNEQFF. The CDR3 DNA reads as TGTGCCAGCAGCCAAGGGTTAGTAAACGGGAATGAGCAGTTCTTC. This chain connects TRBV3-1 (or the pseudogene TRBV3-2) to TRBJ2-1; no clear D gene. Germline CDR1 is LGHDT and CDR2 is YNNKEL (reference sequence). Trimming took off 1 base at V and 7 bases at J, with 14 bases between the two ends. The CDR3 consists of 15 residues.

This clone was seen at least ten times. CDR3 in amino acids: CASSEGASGGPYEQYF. CDR3 coding DNA: TGTGCCAGCAGTGAAGGGGCTAGCGGGGGGCCTTACGAGCAGTACTTC. The genes are TRBV2 and TRBJ2-7; the match to TRBD2 covers 11 bases. This CDR3 is built from 16 residues. Unmatched junction bases numbered 6, after V lost 1 base and J lost 4 bases. Germline V gene lookup returns CDR1 SNHLY and CDR2 FYNNEI.

The gene calls are TRBV9 and TRBJ2-1; a weak D match, TRBD1 (6 bases). The CDR3 runs to 16 residues. Trimming took off 4 bases at V and 0 bases at J, with 14 bases between the two ends. Germline CDR1 and CDR2: SGDLS and YYNGEE. CDR3 sequence reads: CASSLEGGSSYNEQFF. The CDR3 DNA sequence: TGTGCCAGCAGCCTCGAAGGGGGTAGCTCCTACAATGAGCAGTTCTTC.

The chain is built from TRBV4-1 and TRBJ1-6; no definite D call. The CDR3 consists of 15 residues. CDR1 and CDR2 (germline): MGHRA, YSYEKL. Trimming left V 1 base short and J 6 bases short, with 10 bases between. The CDR3 here is CASSQGPGGNSPLHF. CDR3 DNA sequence: TGCGCCAGCAGCCAAGGACCCGGCGGTAATTCACCCCTCCACTTT.

The rearrangement joins TRBV10-3 to TRBJ1-6, with D perhaps TRBD1 (5 bases). V was trimmed by 1 base and J by 7 bases, leaving 11 bases between them. Germline V gene data show CDR1 as ENHRY and CDR2 as SYGVKD. The CDR3 sequence is 15 residues long. The CDR3 DNA is TGTGCCATCAGTGAGTTGGGGAGGGGAAATTCACCCCTCCACTTT. Its protein product is CAISELGRGNSPLHF.

The chain couples TRBV7-2 to TRBJ1-1, with D possibly being TRBD1 (5 bases). From germline, CDR1 is SGHTA and CDR2 FQGNSA. The CDR3 sequence is 16 residues long. V was trimmed by 1 base and J by 0 bases, leaving 12 bases between them. The CDR3 here is CASSLDGGTLNTEAFF. CDR3 bases: TGTGCCAGCAGCTTAGACGGGGGAACCCTGAACACTGAAGCTTTCTTT.

The rearrangement joins TRBV2 to TRBJ1-4; TRBD1 agrees at 8 bases. Germline V gene lookup returns CDR1 SNHLY and CDR2 FYNNEI. CDR3 length: 15 residues. The trim removed 6 bases at V and 0 bases at J, leaving 3 bases unmatched. CDR3 amino acids: CASSEDRATNEKLFF. The CDR3 DNA reads as TGTGCCAGCAGCGAGGACAGGGCAACTAATGAAAAACTGTTTTTT.